This T cell receptor (beta chain) was documented in a study of T-cell memory formation after mild COVID-19. Study at large: The two donors had largely donor-specific TCR clusters.

This clonotype has more than one count but fewer than ten. The antigen remains undetermined. From 5'RACE with constant-segment primers came TCR alpha and TCR beta cDNA libraries that carried sample barcodes and UMIs. A single record per CDR3 protein comes from TCRdb applying MiXCR to the 5' RACE reads. The data hold around 340,000 distinct CDR3 sequences, with around 13% observed a single time. General observations from the study: Contracting clones from day 15 to 85 had balanced CD4/CD8; later expanders favoured CD4+. Researchers report contracting CD4+ clones mostly in CM and EM, with CD8+ clones in EMRA.

V was shortened by 2 bases and J by 4 bases, with 17 bases between the two germline ends. The germline gives CDR1 SGHTA, CDR2 FQGNSA. The CDR3 totals 17 residues. This chain links TRBV7-2 with TRBJ2-2, with D tentatively TRBD1 (5 bases). The receptor's source is a man aged 18 to 30 who had mild COVID-19 (a few samples of this study predate the infection). Cell type and time point are not known. The sequencing input was PBMCs or a T cell subset sorted from them (not recorded which). CDR3 sequence (DNA): TGTGCCAGCAGCTTACCTTTCGAGACAGACCGCACCGGGGAGCTGTTTTTT. It encodes CASSLPFETDRTGELFF.